Below, 3 T cell receptor beta chains from the same sample are listed, as sequenced in a study of cytomegalovirus exposure and HLA in healthy donors. Primers included in the PCR were 60 Vbeta and 13 Jbeta primers. Measured with immunoSEQ multiplex PCR; TCRdb has only the in-frame clones, and not every one. The sample has over 150,000 clones, 80% seen once; the top ten hold 8.5% to 10%. Sequencing was done on a sample of PBMCs. All receptors derive from a man aged 18 to 35 in good health and CMV-seropositive.

Turning to this clone: One junction end does not reproduce the germline sequence, and a read error may be involved. This rearrangement joins TRBV7-3 to TRBJ1-6; no clear D gene. Germline V CDR1 and CDR2: SGHTA, FQGTGA. The CDR3 loop spans 13 amino acids. CDR3 coding DNA: TGTTCCAGCAGCTCCGAGCCGGGGTCACCCCTCCACTTT. Amino acids: CSSSSEPGSPLHF.

The J gene is TRBJ1-3, the V gene TRBV15; the match to TRBD1 covers 9 bases. Germline assignment: CDR1 LNHNV and CDR2 YYDKDF (reference sequence). The CDR3 has 15 amino acids. V trimming: 6 bases; J trimming: 0 bases; junction bases outside the gene matches: 3. CDR3 nucleotides: TGTGCCACCAGAGACAGGGGGAGCTCTGGAAACACCATATATTTT. It codes for CATRDRGSSGNTIYF.

The rearrangement links TRBV4-2 to TRBJ2-7; 11 bases fit TRBD2. Trimming cost V 1 base and J 1 base; bases outside gene matches: 6. This CDR3 has 17 residues. Germline V gene data show CDR1 as LGHNA and CDR2 as YNFKEQ. CDR3 sequence (DNA): TGTGCCAGCAGCCAAGCATCCGGGACTAGCGGTTCCTACGAGCAGTACTTC. It encodes CASSQASGTSGSYEQYF.